A selection of T cell receptor beta chains follows, all from one sample in a study of T cell changes during pregnancy in multiple sclerosis. TCRdb's table, derived via immunoSEQ multiplex PCR, lists solely in-frame clones and lacks some. The sample holds 95,000 to 100,000 clones, about 91% seen once. The sample in question was peripheral blood, obtained in the second trimester of pregnancy. The source is a female donor with multiple sclerosis, enrolled in a pregnancy study. CDR3s include the opening cysteine and the closing phenylalanine or tryptophan. The D gene is left open where the match is weak. Size tells how often a clone was seen (once, few, many) or the class of an expanded clone, and some rows leave it out.

d_gene: -
v_gene: TRBV19
j_gene: TRBJ1-3
abundance: -
CDR3aa: CASSSRGGISGNTIYF
CDR3nt: TGTGCCAGTAGTAGTCGAGGAGGAATCTCTGGAAACACCATATATTTT

d_gene: TRBD2
v_gene: TRBV9
j_gene: TRBJ2-7
abundance: -
CDR3aa: CASSPGSGSGEQYF
CDR3nt: TGTGCCAGCAGCCCGGGGAGCGGGAGTGGAGAGCAGTACTTC

d_gene: TRBD2
v_gene: TRBV5-1
j_gene: TRBJ2-7
abundance: -
CDR3aa: CASSLTTSGSYEQYF
CDR3nt: TGCGCCAGCAGCTTGACGACTAGCGGAAGTTACGAGCAGTACTTC

d_gene: -
v_gene: TRBV7-8
j_gene: TRBJ1-4
abundance: -
CDR3aa: CASSLTAGRTNEKLFF
CDR3nt: TGTGCCAGCAGCTTAACGGCAGGGAGGACTAATGAAAAACTGTTTTTT

d_gene: -
v_gene: TRBV7-2
j_gene: TRBJ2-7
abundance: -
CDR3aa: CASSPRLVLKYEQYF
CDR3nt: TGTGCCAGCAGCCCAAGACTGGTATTGAAATACGAGCAGTACTTC

d_gene: TRBD2
v_gene: TRBV7-8
j_gene: TRBJ2-1
abundance: -
CDR3aa: CASSPRGLARNEQFF
CDR3nt: TGTGCCAGCAGCCCCCGGGGACTAGCGAGAAATGAGCAGTTCTTC

d_gene: TRBD1
v_gene: TRBV10-3
j_gene: TRBJ1-2
abundance: -
CDR3aa: CAISEFTGGSGYTF
CDR3nt: TGTGCCATCAGTGAGTTTACAGGGGGCAGCGGCTACACCTTC

d_gene: TRBD1
v_gene: TRBV27
j_gene: TRBJ1-2
abundance: -
CDR3aa: CASSSRLQGGYGYTF
CDR3nt: TGTGCCAGCAGTTCCCGTTTACAGGGGGGATATGGCTACACCTTC

d_gene: -
v_gene: TRBV21-1
j_gene: TRBJ2-7
abundance: -
CDR3aa: CASSIPGLTYEQYF
CDR3nt: TGTGCCAGCAGCATACCGGGACTAACCTACGAGCAGTACTTC

d_gene: -
v_gene: TRBV18
j_gene: TRBJ1-2
abundance: -
CDR3aa: CASSPGSSSNYGYTF
CDR3nt: TGTGCCAGCTCACCGGGCAGCTCCTCTAACTATGGCTACACCTTC

d_gene: TRBD2
v_gene: TRBV6-4
j_gene: TRBJ2-2
abundance: -
CDR3aa: CASRLADYTGELFF
CDR3nt: TGTGCCAGCAGACTAGCGGATTACACCGGGGAGCTGTTTTTT

d_gene: -
v_gene: TRBV11-2
j_gene: TRBJ1-1
abundance: -
CDR3aa: CASSLGARSNTEAFF
CDR3nt: TGTGCCAGCAGCTTAGGGGCACGGTCGAACACTGAAGCTTTCTTT

d_gene: -
v_gene: TRBV27
j_gene: TRBJ1-1
abundance: -
CDR3aa: CASSFRGGNTEAFF
CDR3nt: TGTGCCAGCAGTTTCCGGGGGGGGAACACTGAAGCTTTCTTT

d_gene: TRBD2
v_gene: TRBV29-1
j_gene: TRBJ2-4
abundance: once
CDR3aa: CSVTSGGRNIQYF
CDR3nt: TGCAGCGTTACCTCGGGGGGGAGGAACATTCAGTACTTC

d_gene: TRBD2
v_gene: TRBV6-1
j_gene: TRBJ2-2
abundance: -
CDR3aa: CASSELAGVTGELFF
CDR3nt: TGTGCCAGCAGTGAATTAGCGGGAGTTACCGGGGAGCTGTTTTTT

d_gene: -
v_gene: TRBV7-9
j_gene: TRBJ1-1
abundance: -
CDR3aa: CASSSSDSLNTEAFF
CDR3nt: TGTGCCAGCAGCTCTTCGGACAGCCTGAACACTGAAGCTTTCTTT

d_gene: -
v_gene: TRBV7-9
j_gene: TRBJ2-1
abundance: -
CDR3aa: CASSFGANEQFF
CDR3nt: TGTGCCAGCAGCTTTGGGGCAAATGAGCAGTTCTTC

d_gene: -
v_gene: TRBV25-1
j_gene: TRBJ2-5
abundance: -
CDR3aa: CASSEVGPKETQYF
CDR3nt: TGTGCCAGCAGTGAGGTGGGCCCGAAAGAGACCCAGTACTTC

d_gene: -
v_gene: TRBV27
j_gene: TRBJ1-4
abundance: few
CDR3aa: CASSPPGFIGEKLFF
CDR3nt: TGTGCCAGCAGCCCCCCAGGGTTCATCGGCGAAAAACTGTTTTTT

d_gene: -
v_gene: TRBV6-1
j_gene: TRBJ2-7
abundance: -
CDR3aa: CASSEASIYEQYF
CDR3nt: TGTGCCAGCAGTGAAGCTAGCATATACGAGCAGTACTTC

d_gene: -
v_gene: TRBV6-1
j_gene: TRBJ2-7
abundance: -
CDR3aa: CASSERPQGEQYF
CDR3nt: TGTGCCAGCAGTGAAAGACCCCAGGGGGAGCAGTACTTC

d_gene: -
v_gene: TRBV2
j_gene: TRBJ2-7
abundance: -
CDR3aa: CASRGGPSVYEQYF
CDR3nt: TGTGCCAGCAGAGGGGGACCCAGCGTTTACGAGCAGTACTTC

d_gene: -
v_gene: TRBV19
j_gene: TRBJ2-5
abundance: -
CDR3aa: CASSVLAGAVGETQYF
CDR3nt: TGTGCCAGTAGTGTGTTGGCAGGGGCGGTTGGAGAGACCCAGTACTTC

d_gene: TRBD2
v_gene: TRBV30
j_gene: TRBJ2-3
abundance: -
CDR3aa: CAWSVLRLAGDPSTDTQYF
CDR3nt: TGTGCCTGGAGTGTACTCAGGCTAGCGGGAGACCCTAGCACAGATACGCAGTATTTT

d_gene: -
v_gene: TRBV7-8
j_gene: TRBJ2-3
abundance: -
CDR3aa: CASSFVRAVVTDTQYF
CDR3nt: TGTGCCAGCAGCTTCGTTCGAGCGGTCGTCACAGATACGCAGTATTTT

d_gene: -
v_gene: TRBV7-9
j_gene: TRBJ2-5
abundance: -
CDR3aa: CASSHPSEPAETQYF
CDR3nt: TGTGCCAGCAGCCATCCTTCGGAGCCCGCGGAGACCCAGTACTTC

d_gene: -
v_gene: TRBV28
j_gene: TRBJ1-1
abundance: -
CDR3aa: CASSPPPTGNTEAFF
CDR3nt: TGTGCCAGCAGTCCCCCGCCGACAGGAAACACTGAAGCTTTCTTT

d_gene: -
v_gene: TRBV18
j_gene: TRBJ2-7
abundance: -
CDR3aa: CASSPRGAYEQYF
CDR3nt: TGTGCCAGCTCACCACGCGGAGCCTACGAGCAGTACTTC

d_gene: -
v_gene: TRBV7-3
j_gene: TRBJ2-3
abundance: -
CDR3aa: CASSLLADYTQYF
CDR3nt: TGTGCCAGCAGCTTGTTGGCCGATTATACGCAGTATTTT

d_gene: -
v_gene: TRBV19
j_gene: TRBJ1-1
abundance: -
CDR3aa: CASRASAVTEAFF
CDR3nt: TGTGCCAGTAGAGCGTCCGCGGTCACTGAAGCTTTCTTT

d_gene: TRBD1
v_gene: TRBV6-1
j_gene: TRBJ1-5
abundance: -
CDR3aa: CASSDRQGYQPQHF
CDR3nt: TGTGCCAGCAGTGATCGACAGGGTTATCAGCCCCAGCATTTT

d_gene: -
v_gene: TRBV6-6
j_gene: TRBJ2-7
abundance: -
CDR3aa: CASSYARPLLNYEQYF
CDR3nt: TGTGCCAGCAGTTACGCGCGGCCCCTACTAAATTACGAGCAGTACTTC

d_gene: TRBD1
v_gene: TRBV10-3
j_gene: TRBJ1-2
abundance: -
CDR3aa: CAISVRDRGGEGYTF
CDR3nt: TGTGCCATCAGTGTGCGGGACAGGGGGGGTGAGGGCTACACCTTC

d_gene: -
v_gene: TRBV5-6
j_gene: TRBJ2-1
abundance: -
CDR3aa: CASSLEVGSLYNEQFF
CDR3nt: TGTGCCAGCAGCTTGGAGGTGGGCAGCCTCTACAATGAGCAGTTCTTC

d_gene: TRBD1
v_gene: TRBV6-1
j_gene: TRBJ1-2
abundance: -
CDR3aa: CASRPDRVNYGYTF
CDR3nt: TGTGCCAGCAGACCCGACAGGGTTAACTATGGCTACACCTTC

d_gene: -
v_gene: TRBV15
j_gene: TRBJ2-5
abundance: once
CDR3aa: CATSWGRGLKTQYF
CDR3nt: TGTGCCACCAGCTGGGGCAGGGGTTTAAAGACCCAGTACTTC

d_gene: -
v_gene: TRBV19
j_gene: TRBJ2-2
abundance: -
CDR3aa: CASSILGVGNTGELFF
CDR3nt: TGTGCCAGTAGTATCCTAGGGGTCGGGAACACCGGGGAGCTGTTTTTT

d_gene: -
v_gene: TRBV2
j_gene: TRBJ2-1
abundance: -
CDR3aa: CAKGENDNEQFF
CDR3nt: TGTGCGAAGGGGGAGAACGACAATGAGCAGTTCTTC

d_gene: -
v_gene: TRBV7-2
j_gene: TRBJ2-3
abundance: -
CDR3aa: CASSLWLLGVPESDTQYF
CDR3nt: TGTGCCAGCAGCTTATGGCTTTTAGGGGTGCCTGAATCAGATACGCAGTATTTT

d_gene: -
v_gene: TRBV4-1
j_gene: TRBJ1-3
abundance: -
CDR3aa: CASSQGQGTGNTIYF
CDR3nt: TGCGCCAGCAGCCAGGGCCAGGGGACTGGAAACACCATATATTTT

d_gene: TRBD2
v_gene: TRBV7-9
j_gene: TRBJ2-1
abundance: -
CDR3aa: CASSFYRTSGSYYEQFF
CDR3nt: TGTGCCAGCAGCTTCTACAGAACTAGCGGGAGTTATTATGAGCAGTTCTTC

d_gene: TRBD2
v_gene: TRBV29-1
j_gene: TRBJ2-6
abundance: once
CDR3aa: CSVGSGGLGSGANVLTF
CDR3nt: TGCAGCGTCGGTAGCGGGGGGCTGGGCTCTGGGGCCAACGTCCTGACTTTC

d_gene: -
v_gene: TRBV9
j_gene: TRBJ1-3
abundance: -
CDR3aa: CASSVDAARAGNTIYF
CDR3nt: TGTGCCAGCAGCGTAGACGCGGCACGAGCTGGAAACACCATATATTTT

d_gene: TRBD2
v_gene: TRBV29-1
j_gene: TRBJ2-3
abundance: -
CDR3aa: CSPRTSGNTQYF
CDR3nt: TGCAGCCCACGGACTAGCGGGAACACGCAGTATTTT

d_gene: TRBD2
v_gene: TRBV6-5
j_gene: TRBJ2-1
abundance: once
CDR3aa: CASSYSGTSVYNEQFF
CDR3nt: TGTGCCAGCAGTTACTCCGGGACTAGCGTTTACAATGAGCAGTTCTTC

d_gene: TRBD1
v_gene: TRBV27
j_gene: TRBJ2-5
abundance: -
CDR3aa: CASSFGTGGETQYF
CDR3nt: TGTGCCAGCAGTTTCGGGACAGGGGGAGAGACCCAGTACTTC

d_gene: TRBD1
v_gene: TRBV28
j_gene: TRBJ1-4
abundance: -
CDR3aa: CASSQQGTNEKLFF
CDR3nt: TGTGCCAGCAGTCAACAGGGGACTAATGAAAAACTGTTTTTT

d_gene: TRBD2
v_gene: TRBV14
j_gene: TRBJ2-5
abundance: -
CDR3aa: CASSQEILAETQYF
CDR3nt: TGTGCCAGCAGCCAAGAAATACTAGCGGAGACCCAGTACTTC

d_gene: TRBD2
v_gene: TRBV19
j_gene: TRBJ2-3
abundance: -
CDR3aa: CASSTSALSGRGDTQYF
CDR3nt: TGTGCCAGTAGTACCTCGGCCCTTAGCGGGAGGGGTGATACGCAGTATTTT

d_gene: -
v_gene: TRBV27
j_gene: TRBJ2-1
abundance: -
CDR3aa: CASSLSASPPYNEQFF
CDR3nt: TGTGCCAGCAGTTTATCCGCTAGCCCACCCTACAATGAGCAGTTCTTC

d_gene: TRBD1
v_gene: TRBV2
j_gene: TRBJ2-1
abundance: -
CDR3aa: CASSRRQGSEQFF
CDR3nt: TGTGCCAGCAGCCGACGACAGGGGAGTGAGCAGTTCTTC

d_gene: -
v_gene: TRBV6-1
j_gene: TRBJ2-1
abundance: -
CDR3aa: CASSVQGILGNEQFF
CDR3nt: TGTGCCAGCAGTGTTCAGGGGATCTTAGGAAATGAGCAGTTCTTC

d_gene: -
v_gene: TRBV9
j_gene: TRBJ2-1
abundance: -
CDR3aa: CASSVGLADEQFF
CDR3nt: TGTGCCAGCAGCGTAGGTCTGGCCGATGAGCAGTTCTTC

d_gene: -
v_gene: TRBV27
j_gene: TRBJ2-1
abundance: -
CDR3aa: CASRSGSYNEQFF
CDR3nt: TGTGCCAGCAGGTCCGGGTCTTACAATGAGCAGTTCTTC

d_gene: -
v_gene: TRBV5-1
j_gene: TRBJ2-6
abundance: -
CDR3aa: CASSYRQRSGANVLTF
CDR3nt: TGCGCCAGCAGCTACCGACAACGCTCTGGGGCCAACGTCCTGACTTTC

d_gene: -
v_gene: TRBV4-3
j_gene: TRBJ1-2
abundance: -
CDR3aa: CASSPRLNYGYTF
CDR3nt: TGCGCCAGCAGCCCCAGACTTAACTATGGCTACACCTTC